The source of this T cell receptor beta chain is a study of blood T cells in healthy people across ages. On the study more broadly: The capture of about one barcoded beta molecule per two T cells was achieved by template switching.

Germline loops: CDR1 SGHTA, CDR2 FQGNSA. This CDR3 region has 15 residues. Trimming stripped 5 bases from V and 3 bases from J, with 14 bases between. This clonotype came up once. Then a second PCR, running roughly 6 to 12 cycles, was carried out with a sample-barcoded 5' primer and a J-beta primer mix. Using its own MiXCR run on the 5' RACE reads, TCRdb lists one record per CDR3 protein. Here the sample spans about 1.7 million distinct CDR3 sequences, roughly 27% being singletons. Total RNA was isolated from each sample in quantities of at least 5 micrograms. The sequencing sample was made of blood. The receptor was isolated from a woman aged 30 to 39 in good health. The chain has TRBV7-2 and TRBJ1-5, with D maybe TRBD1 (5 bases). The DNA of the CDR3 is TGTGCCAGCAGCCAAGACAGCGCCAACAATCAGCCCCAGCATTTT. Amino acids: CASSQDSANNQPQHF.